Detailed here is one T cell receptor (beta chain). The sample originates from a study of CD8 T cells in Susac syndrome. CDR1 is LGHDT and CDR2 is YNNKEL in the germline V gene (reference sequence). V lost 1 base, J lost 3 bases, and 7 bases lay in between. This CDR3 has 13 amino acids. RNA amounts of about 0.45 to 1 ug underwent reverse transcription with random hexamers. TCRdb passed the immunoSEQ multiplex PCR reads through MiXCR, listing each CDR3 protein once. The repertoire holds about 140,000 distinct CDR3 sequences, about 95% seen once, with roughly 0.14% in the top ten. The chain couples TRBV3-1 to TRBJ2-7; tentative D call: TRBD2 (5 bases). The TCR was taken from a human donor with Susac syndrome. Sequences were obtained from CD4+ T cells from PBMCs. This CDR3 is CASSQVRGYEQYF. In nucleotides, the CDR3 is TGTGCCAGCAGCCAAGTACGGGGCTACGAGCAGTACTTC.